The clone carrying this T cell receptor (beta chain) appeared many times. Its antigen is still unknown. This sample stems from a study of neurological immune-mediated disorders. PBMCs stored at -80 C, numbering 2 million, were the origin of the unsorted libraries. Germline V gene sequence: CDR1 SEHNR, CDR2 FQNEAQ (reference sequence). CDR3 length: 16 residues. Germline trimming cut 5 bases from V and 0 bases from J; bases unmatched to any gene: 5. Every sequencing run gave over 180 million TCR-beta sequences, taken from 15-18 subjects. TCRdb analysed the 5' RACE reads with MiXCR anew, one entry per CDR3 protein. Among more than 13,000 distinct CDR3 sequences listed, about 9.4% were seen once. Whole-study results and caveats: Levels of TCR clonal expansion peaked in HTLV-1-associated myelopathy and reached their lowest in multiple sclerosis, under those of healthy controls.

The origin of this receptor is a woman aged 40-49 years in good health. The sample consisted of PBMCs. The chain has TRBV7-9 and TRBJ1-1, with 11 bases matching TRBD1. The CDR3 sequence: CASSPWTGGLNTEAFF. The CDR3 DNA reads as TGTGCCAGCAGCCCTTGGACAGGGGGCCTGAACACTGAAGCTTTCTTT.